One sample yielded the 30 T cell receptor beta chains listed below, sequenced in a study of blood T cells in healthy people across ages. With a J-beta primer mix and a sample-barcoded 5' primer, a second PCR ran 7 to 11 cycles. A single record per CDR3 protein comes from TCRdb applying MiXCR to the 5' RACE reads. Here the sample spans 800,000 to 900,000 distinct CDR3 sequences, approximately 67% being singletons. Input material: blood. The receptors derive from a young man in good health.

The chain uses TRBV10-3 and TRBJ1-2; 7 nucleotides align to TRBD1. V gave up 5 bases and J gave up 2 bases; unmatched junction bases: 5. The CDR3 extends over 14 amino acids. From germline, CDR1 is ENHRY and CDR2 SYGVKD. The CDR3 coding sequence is TGTGCCATCAGTCCGGACAGGCACAACTATGGCTACACCTTC. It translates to CAISPDRHNYGYTF.

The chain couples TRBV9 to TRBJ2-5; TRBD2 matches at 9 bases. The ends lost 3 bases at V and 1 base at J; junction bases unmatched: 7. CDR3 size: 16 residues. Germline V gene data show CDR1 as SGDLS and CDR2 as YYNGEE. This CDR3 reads CASSDRSGRPQETQYF. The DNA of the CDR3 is TGTGCCAGCAGCGACCGTAGCGGGAGACCCCAAGAGACCCAGTACTTC.

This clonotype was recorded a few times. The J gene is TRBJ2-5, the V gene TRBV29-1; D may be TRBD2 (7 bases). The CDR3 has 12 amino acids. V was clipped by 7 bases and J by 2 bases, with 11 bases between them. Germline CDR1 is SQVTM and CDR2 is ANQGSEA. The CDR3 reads CSAQGGQETQYF. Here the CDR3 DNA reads TGCAGCGCACAGGGAGGGCAAGAGACCCAGTACTTC.

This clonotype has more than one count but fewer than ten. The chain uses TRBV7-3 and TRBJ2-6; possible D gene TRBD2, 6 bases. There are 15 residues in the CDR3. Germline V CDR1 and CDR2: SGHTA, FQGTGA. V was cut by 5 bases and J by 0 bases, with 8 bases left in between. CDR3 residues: CASSGRSSGANVLTF. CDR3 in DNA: TGTGCCAGCAGCGGGAGGTCCTCTGGGGCCAACGTCCTGACTTTC.

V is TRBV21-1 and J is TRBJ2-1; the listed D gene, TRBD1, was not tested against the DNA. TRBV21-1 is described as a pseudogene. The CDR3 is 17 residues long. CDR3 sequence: CASSRAGPPGLDNEQFF. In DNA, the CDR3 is TGTGCCAGCAGCAGGGCGGGGCCGCCTGGTTTGGACAATGAGCAGTTCTTC.

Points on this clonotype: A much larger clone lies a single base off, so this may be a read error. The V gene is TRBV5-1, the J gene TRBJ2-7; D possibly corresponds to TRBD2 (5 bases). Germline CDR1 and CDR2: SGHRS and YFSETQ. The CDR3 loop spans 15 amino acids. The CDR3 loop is CASSPEGTVTYGQYF. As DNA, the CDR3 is TGCGCCAGCAGCCCAGAGGGTACGGTTACCTACGGGCAGTACTTC.

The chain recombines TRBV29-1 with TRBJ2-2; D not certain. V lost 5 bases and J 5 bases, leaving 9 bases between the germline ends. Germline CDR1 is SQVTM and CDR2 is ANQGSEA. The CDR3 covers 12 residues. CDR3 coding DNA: TGCAGCGTTCGGCCAATTACCGGGGAGCTGTTTTTT. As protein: CSVRPITGELFF.

CDR3 residues: CASTLGQGAPYEQYF. Here the CDR3 DNA reads TGTGCCAGCACCCTGGGACAGGGGGCCCCCTACGAGCAGTACTTC. This chain links TRBV27 with TRBJ2-7, with 12 bases identical to TRBD1. Trimming removed 7 bases from V and 2 bases from J; junction bases left unmatched: 6. The germline V gene encodes CDR1 MNHEY and CDR2 SMNVEV (reference sequence). This CDR3 region has 15 residues.

For the CDR3, the DNA is TGCAGTGCTAGAGTAAAGGGGTGGAACTATGGCTACACCTTC. Translating gives CSARVKGWNYGYTF. The chain uses TRBV20-1 and TRBJ1-2; the D gene is possibly TRBD1 (5 bases). Trimming pared 1 base from V and 2 bases from J, leaving 11 bases between. The CDR3 is made up of 14 amino acids. Germline V gene data show CDR1 as DFQATT and CDR2 as SNEGSKA (reference sequence).

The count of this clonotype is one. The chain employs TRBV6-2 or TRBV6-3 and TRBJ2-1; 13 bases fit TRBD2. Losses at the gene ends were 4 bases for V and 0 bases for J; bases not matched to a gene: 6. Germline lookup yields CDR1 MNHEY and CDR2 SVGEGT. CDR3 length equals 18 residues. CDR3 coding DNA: TGTGCCAGCAGTTCCCGACTAGCGGGGGGCTCCTCCTACAATGAGCAGTTCTTC. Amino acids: CASSSRLAGGSSYNEQFF.

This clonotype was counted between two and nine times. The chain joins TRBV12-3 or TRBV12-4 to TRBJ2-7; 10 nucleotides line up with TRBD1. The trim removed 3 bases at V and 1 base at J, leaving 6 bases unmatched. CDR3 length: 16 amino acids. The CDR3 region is CASSFPGTGESYEQYF. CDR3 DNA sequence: TGTGCCAGCAGTTTTCCCGGGACAGGGGAATCCTACGAGCAGTACTTC.

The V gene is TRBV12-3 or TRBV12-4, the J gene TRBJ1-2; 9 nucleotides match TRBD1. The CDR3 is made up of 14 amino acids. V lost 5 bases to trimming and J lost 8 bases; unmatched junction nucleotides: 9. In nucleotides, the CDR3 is TGTGCCAGCAGTACCCTCGGACAGGGGACGGGCTACACCTTC. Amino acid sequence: CASSTLGQGTGYTF.

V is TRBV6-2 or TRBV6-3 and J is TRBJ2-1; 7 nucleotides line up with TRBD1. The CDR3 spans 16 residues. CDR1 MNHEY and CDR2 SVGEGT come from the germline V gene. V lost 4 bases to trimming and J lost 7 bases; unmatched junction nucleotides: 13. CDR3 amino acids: CASSSLGRGPGNEQFF. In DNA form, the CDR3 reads TGTGCCAGCAGTTCCCTGGGAAGGGGGCCGGGAAATGAGCAGTTCTTC.

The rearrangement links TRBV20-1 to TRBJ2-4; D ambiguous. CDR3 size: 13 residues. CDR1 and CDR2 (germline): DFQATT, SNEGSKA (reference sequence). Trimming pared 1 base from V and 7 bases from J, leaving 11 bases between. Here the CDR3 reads CSARGQVSNIQYF. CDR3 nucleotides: TGCAGTGCTAGAGGTCAGGTGTCGAACATTCAGTACTTC.

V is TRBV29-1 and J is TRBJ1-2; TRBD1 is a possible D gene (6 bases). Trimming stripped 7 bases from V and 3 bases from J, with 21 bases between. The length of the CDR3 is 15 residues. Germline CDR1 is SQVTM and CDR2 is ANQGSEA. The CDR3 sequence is CSAKEYRVRDYGYTF. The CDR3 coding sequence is TGCAGCGCGAAGGAATACAGGGTTCGGGACTATGGCTACACCTTC.

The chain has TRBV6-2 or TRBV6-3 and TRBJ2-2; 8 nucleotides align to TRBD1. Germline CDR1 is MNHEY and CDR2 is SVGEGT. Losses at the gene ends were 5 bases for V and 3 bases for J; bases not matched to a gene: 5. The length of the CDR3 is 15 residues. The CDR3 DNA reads TGTGCCAGCAGTGAGGGACAGGCCCACACCGGGGAGCTGTTTTTT. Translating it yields CASSEGQAHTGELFF.

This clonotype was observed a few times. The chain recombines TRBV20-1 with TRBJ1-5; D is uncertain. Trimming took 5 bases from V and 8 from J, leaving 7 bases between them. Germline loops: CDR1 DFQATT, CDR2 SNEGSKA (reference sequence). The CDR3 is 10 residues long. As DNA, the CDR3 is TGCAGTGCTGGCTCAAAGCCCCAGCATTTT. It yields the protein CSAGSKPQHF.

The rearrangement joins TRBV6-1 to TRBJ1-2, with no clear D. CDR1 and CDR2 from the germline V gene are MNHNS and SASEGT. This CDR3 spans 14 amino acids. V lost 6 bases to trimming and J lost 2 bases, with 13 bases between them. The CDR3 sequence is CASSLALDNYGYTF. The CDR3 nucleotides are TGTGCCAGCAGCCTGGCGCTGGACAACTATGGCTACACCTTC.

CDR3 nucleotides: TGTGCCAGCAGTCCAACCACGGCCCGAGGACAGCCCCAGCATTTT. It is translated as CASSPTTARGQPQHF. The V call is TRBV6-5, the J call TRBJ1-5; no clear D gene. Germline loops: CDR1 MNHEY, CDR2 SVGAGI. The CDR3 totals 15 residues. V dropped 5 bases and J dropped 7 bases, with 18 bases sitting between them.

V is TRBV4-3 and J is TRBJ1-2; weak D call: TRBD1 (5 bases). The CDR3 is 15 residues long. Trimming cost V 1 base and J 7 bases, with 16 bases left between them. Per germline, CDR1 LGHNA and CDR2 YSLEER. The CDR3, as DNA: TGCGCCAGCAGCCAAGCTGGGGCCAGGGCCGGTGGCTACACCTTC. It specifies CASSQAGARAGGYTF.

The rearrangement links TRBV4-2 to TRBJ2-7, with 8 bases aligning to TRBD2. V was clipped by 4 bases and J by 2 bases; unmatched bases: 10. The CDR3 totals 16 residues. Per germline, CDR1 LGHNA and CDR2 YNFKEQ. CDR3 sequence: CASSLRVGSGTYEQYF. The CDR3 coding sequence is TGTGCCAGCAGCCTAAGGGTGGGTAGCGGGACCTACGAGCAGTACTTC.

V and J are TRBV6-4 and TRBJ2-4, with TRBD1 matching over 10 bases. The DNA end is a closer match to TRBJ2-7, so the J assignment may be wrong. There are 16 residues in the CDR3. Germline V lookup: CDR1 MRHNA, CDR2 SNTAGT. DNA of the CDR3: TGTGCCAGCAGTGATATGACAGGGGGCGCGATCTACGAGCAGTACTTC. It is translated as CASSDMTGGAIYEQYF.

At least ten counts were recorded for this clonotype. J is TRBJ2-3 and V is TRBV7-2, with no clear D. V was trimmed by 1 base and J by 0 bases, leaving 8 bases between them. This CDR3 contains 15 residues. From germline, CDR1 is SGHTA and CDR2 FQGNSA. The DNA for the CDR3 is TGTGCCAGCAGCTTAGTTGGCAGTAGCACAGATACGCAGTATTTT. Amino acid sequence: CASSLVGSSTDTQYF. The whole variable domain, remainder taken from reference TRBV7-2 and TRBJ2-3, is GAGVSQSPSNKVTEKGKDVELRCDPISGHTALYWYRQSLGQGLEFLIYFQGNSAPDKSGLPSDRFSAERTGGSVSTLTIQRTQQEDSAVYLCASSLVGSSTDTQYFGPGTRLTVL.

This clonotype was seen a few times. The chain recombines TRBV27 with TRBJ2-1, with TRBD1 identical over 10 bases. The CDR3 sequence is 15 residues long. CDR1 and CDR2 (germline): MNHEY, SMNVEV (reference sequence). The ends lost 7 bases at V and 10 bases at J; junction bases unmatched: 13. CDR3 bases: TGTGCCAGCATCAAATTGACAGGGGGCTGGAAAGAGCAGTTCTTC. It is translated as CASIKLTGGWKEQFF.

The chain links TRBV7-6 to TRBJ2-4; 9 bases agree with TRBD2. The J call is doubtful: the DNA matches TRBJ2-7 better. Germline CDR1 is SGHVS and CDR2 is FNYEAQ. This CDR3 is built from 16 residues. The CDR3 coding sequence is TGTGCCAGCAGCTTAGCCCACGGCGGGAGGGTCAACGAGCAGTACTTC. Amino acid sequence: CASSLAHGGRVNEQYF.

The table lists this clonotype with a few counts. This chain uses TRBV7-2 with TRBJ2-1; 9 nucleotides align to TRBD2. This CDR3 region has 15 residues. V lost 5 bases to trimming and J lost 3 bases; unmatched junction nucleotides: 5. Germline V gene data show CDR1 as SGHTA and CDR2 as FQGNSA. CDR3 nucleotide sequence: TGTGCCAGCAGCCCTAGCGGGGAGAACTACAATGAGCAGTTCTTC. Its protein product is CASSPSGENYNEQFF.

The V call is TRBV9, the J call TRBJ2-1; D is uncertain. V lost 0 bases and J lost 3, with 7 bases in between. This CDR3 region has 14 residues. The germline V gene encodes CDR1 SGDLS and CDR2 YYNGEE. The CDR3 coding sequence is TGTGCCAGCAGCGTAGCTCCAGACTACAATGAGCAGTTCTTC. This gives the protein CASSVAPDYNEQFF. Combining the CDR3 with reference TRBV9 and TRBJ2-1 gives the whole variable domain DSGVTQTPKHLITATGQRVTLRCSPRSGDLSVYWYQQSLDQGLQFLIQYYNGEERAKGNILERFSAQQFPDLHSELNLSSLELGDSALYFCASSVAPDYNEQFFGPGTRLTVL.

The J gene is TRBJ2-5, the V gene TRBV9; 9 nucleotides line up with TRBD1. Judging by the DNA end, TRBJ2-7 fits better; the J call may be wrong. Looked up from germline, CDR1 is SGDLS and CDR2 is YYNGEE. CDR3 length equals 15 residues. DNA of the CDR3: TGTGCCAGCAGCTTAGGGACAGGGTCCGAGGACGAGCAGTACTTC. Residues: CASSLGTGSEDEQYF.

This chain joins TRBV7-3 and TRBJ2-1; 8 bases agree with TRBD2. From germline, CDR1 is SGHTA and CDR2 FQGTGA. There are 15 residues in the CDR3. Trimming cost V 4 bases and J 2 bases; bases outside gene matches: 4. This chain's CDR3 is CASSSLTSAYNEQFF. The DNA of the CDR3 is TGTGCCAGCAGCTCCCTGACTAGCGCCTACAATGAGCAGTTCTTC.

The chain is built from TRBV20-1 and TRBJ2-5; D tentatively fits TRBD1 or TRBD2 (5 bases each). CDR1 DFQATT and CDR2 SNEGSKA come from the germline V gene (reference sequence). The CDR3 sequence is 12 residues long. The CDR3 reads CTFARGEETQYF. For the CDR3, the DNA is TGCACTTTTGCTAGGGGAGAAGAGACCCAGTACTTC.